The 5 T cell receptor beta chains given below trace back to one sample, sequenced in a study of T cell responses to AZD1222 COVID-19 vaccine. Here immunoSEQ multiplex PCR was the method, and the copy in TCRdb shows in-frame clones only, minus some. This sample has about 160,000 clones; approximately 90% occur once, and the top ten carry less than 1.3%. This sample comprised peripheral blood, obtained 28 days after the second AZD1222 dose. The receptors shown here come from an adult who received the AZD1222 COVID-19 vaccine.

The chain joins TRBV6-5 to TRBJ2-2; no clear D gene. Germline V lookup: CDR1 MNHEY, CDR2 SVGAGI. This CDR3 comprises 13 residues. Between the trimmed V and J ends, which lost 2 bases and 5 bases, there was a span of 6 bases. The CDR3 nucleotides read TGTGCCAGCAGTTACGACCGGACCGGGGAGCTGTTTTTT. Translating it yields CASSYDRTGELFF.

The genes are TRBV15 and TRBJ1-3; D is unresolved. CDR3 size: 16 residues. In germline, CDR1 is LNHNV, CDR2 YYDKDF (reference sequence). V gave up 0 bases and J gave up 4 bases, with 13 bases separating them. The CDR3 nucleotides are TGTGCCACCAGCAGAGATGGCAATGCAGGAGGAAACACCATATATTTT. The encoded protein is CATSRDGNAGGNTIYF. The full variable domain, rest sourced from reference TRBV15 and TRBJ1-3, is DAMVIQNPRYQVTQFGKPVTLSCSQTLNHNVMYWYQQKSSQAPKLLFHYYDKDFNNEADTPDNFQSRRPNTSFCFLDIRSPGLGDTAMYLCATSRDGNAGGNTIYFGEGSWLTVV.

The chain carries TRBV27 and TRBJ2-5; D is unclear. Trimming shortened V by 1 base and J by 5 bases, and 11 bases separated the two germline ends. Per the germline V gene, CDR1 is MNHEY and CDR2 is SMNVEV (reference sequence). CDR3 length: 14 amino acids. CDR3 DNA: TGTGCCAGCAGTTTATATCGGTCCGGGGAGACCCAGTACTTC. Its translation is CASSLYRSGETQYF.

The chain carries TRBV7-3 and TRBJ2-7; 7 bases are shared with TRBD1. The germline V gene has CDR1 SGHTA and CDR2 FQGTGA. This CDR3 comprises 15 residues. Trimming at V came to 5 bases and at J to 0 bases, leaving 7 bases not matched to a gene. CDR3 DNA: TGTGCCAGCAGCCCAAAGACAGGGAGCTCCTACGAGCAGTACTTC. Translation gives CASSPKTGSSYEQYF.

J is TRBJ1-1 and V is TRBV5-1; no clear D gene. Trimming removed 1 base from V and 3 bases from J, with 7 bases in between. In germline, CDR1 is SGHRS, CDR2 YFSETQ. This CDR3 contains 13 residues. The CDR3 sequence is CASSLWEDTEAFF. DNA for the CDR3: TGCGCCAGCAGCTTGTGGGAAGACACTGAAGCTTTCTTT.